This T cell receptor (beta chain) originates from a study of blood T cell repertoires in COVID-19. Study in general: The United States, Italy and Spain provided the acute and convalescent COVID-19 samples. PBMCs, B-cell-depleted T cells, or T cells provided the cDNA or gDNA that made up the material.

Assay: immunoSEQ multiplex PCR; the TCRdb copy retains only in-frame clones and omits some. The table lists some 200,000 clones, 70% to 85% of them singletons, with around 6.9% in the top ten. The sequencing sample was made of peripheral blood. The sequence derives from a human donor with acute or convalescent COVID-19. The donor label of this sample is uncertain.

The CDR3 spells CASRGHSSHTGELFF. The CDR3 nucleotides are TGTGCCAGCAGAGGACACTCAAGCCACACCGGGGAGCTGTTTTTT. The chain carries TRBV2 and TRBJ2-2, with D possibly being TRBD1 (5 bases). V shed 6 bases and J shed 3 bases, with 14 bases lying between them. Germline CDR1 reads SNHLY; CDR2 reads FYNNEI. CDR3 size: 15 residues.